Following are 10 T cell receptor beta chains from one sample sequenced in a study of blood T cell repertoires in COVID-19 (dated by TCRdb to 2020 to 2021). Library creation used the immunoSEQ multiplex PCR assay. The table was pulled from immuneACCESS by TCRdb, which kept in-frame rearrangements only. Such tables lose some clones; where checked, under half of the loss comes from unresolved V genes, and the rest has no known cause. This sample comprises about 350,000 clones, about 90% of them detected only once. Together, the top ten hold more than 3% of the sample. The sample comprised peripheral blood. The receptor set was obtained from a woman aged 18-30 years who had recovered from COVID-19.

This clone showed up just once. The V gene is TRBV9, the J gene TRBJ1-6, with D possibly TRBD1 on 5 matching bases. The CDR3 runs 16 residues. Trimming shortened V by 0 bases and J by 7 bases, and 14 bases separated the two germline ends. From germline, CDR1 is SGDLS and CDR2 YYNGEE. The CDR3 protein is CASSVASGRDNSPLHF. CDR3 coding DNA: TGTGCCAGCAGCGTAGCGTCAGGGCGTGACAATTCACCCCTCCACTTT.

The CDR3 protein is CASSSRQALSYEQYV. CDR3 DNA: TGTGCCAGCAGCTCCCGACAAGCCCTCTCCTACGAGCAGTACGTC. The chain joins TRBV5-6 to TRBJ2-7, with D unresolved. CDR1 is SGHDT and CDR2 is YYEEEE in the germline V gene. The CDR3 runs 15 residues. V shed 3 bases and J shed 0 bases, with 13 bases lying between them.

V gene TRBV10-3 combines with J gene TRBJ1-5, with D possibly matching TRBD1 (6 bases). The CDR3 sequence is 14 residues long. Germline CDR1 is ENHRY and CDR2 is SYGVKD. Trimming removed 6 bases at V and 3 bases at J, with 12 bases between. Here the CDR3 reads CAIRAGAPNQPQHF. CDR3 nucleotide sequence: TGTGCCATCAGGGCAGGGGCCCCCAATCAGCCCCAGCATTTT.

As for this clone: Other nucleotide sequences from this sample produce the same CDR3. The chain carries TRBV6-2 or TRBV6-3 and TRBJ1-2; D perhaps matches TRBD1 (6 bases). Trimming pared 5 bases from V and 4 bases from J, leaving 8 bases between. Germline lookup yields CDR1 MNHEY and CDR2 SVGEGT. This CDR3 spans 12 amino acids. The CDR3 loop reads CASSPQGYGYTF. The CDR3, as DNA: TGTGCCAGCAGTCCACAGGGCTATGGCTACACCTTC.

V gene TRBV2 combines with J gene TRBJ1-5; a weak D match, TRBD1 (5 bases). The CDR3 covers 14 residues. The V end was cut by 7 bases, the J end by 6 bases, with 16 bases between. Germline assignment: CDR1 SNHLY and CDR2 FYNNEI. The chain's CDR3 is CASTERGEFQPQHF. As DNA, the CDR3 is TGTGCCAGCACCGAACGGGGGGAGTTTCAGCCCCAGCATTTT.

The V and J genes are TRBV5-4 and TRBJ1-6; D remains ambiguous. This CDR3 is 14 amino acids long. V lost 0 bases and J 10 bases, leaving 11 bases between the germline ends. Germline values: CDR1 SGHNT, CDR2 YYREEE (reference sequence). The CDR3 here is CASSLDRTGSPLHF. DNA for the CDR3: TGTGCCAGCAGCTTGGATCGCACGGGATCACCCCTCCACTTT.

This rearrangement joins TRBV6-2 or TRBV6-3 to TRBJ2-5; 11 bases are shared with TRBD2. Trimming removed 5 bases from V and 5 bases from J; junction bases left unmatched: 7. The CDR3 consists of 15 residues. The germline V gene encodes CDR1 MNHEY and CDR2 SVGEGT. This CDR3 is CASSPGLAGWETQYF. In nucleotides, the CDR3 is TGTGCCAGCAGTCCAGGACTAGCGGGTTGGGAGACCCAGTACTTC.

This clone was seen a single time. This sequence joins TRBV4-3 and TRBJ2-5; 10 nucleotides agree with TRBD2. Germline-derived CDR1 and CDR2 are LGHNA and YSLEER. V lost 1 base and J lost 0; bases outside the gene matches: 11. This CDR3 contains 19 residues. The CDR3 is CASSQGDLAGAMYQETQYF. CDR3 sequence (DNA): TGCGCCAGCAGCCAAGGGGACCTAGCGGGAGCGATGTACCAAGAGACCCAGTACTTC.

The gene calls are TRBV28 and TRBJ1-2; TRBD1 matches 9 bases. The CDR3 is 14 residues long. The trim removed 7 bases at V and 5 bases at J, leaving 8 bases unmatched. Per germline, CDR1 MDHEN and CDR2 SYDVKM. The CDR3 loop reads CASTETGGFYGYTF. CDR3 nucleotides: TGTGCCAGCACCGAGACAGGGGGTTTTTATGGCTACACCTTC.

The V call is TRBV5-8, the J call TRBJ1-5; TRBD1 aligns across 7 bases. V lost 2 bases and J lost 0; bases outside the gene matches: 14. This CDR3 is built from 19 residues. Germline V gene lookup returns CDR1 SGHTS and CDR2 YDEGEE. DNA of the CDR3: TGTGCCAGCAGCTTCACACAGGGGAGCGCATTCTATAGCAATCAGCCCCAGCATTTT. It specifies CASSFTQGSAFYSNQPQHF.